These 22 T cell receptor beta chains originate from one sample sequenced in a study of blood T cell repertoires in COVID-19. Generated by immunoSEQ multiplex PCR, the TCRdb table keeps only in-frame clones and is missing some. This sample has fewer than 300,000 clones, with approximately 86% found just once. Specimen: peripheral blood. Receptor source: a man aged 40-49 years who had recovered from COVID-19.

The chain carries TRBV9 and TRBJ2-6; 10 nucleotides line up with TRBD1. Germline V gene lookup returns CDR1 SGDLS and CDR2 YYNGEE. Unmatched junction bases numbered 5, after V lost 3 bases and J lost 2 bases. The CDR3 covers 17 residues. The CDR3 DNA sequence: TGTGCCAGCAGCGCCGGGACAGGGGAGGCTGGGGCCAACGTCCTGACTTTC. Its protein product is CASSAGTGEAGANVLTF.

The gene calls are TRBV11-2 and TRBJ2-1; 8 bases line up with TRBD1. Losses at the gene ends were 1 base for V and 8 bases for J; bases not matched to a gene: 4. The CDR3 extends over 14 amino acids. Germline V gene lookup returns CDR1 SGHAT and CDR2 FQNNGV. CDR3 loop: CASSLGQGWDEQFF. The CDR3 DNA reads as TGTGCCAGCAGCTTAGGACAGGGGTGGGATGAGCAGTTCTTC.

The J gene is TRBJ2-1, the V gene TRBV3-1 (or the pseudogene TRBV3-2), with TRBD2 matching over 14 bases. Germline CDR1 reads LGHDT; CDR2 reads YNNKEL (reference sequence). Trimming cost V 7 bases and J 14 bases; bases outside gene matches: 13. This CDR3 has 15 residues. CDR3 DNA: TGTGCCAGCAAATGGACTAGCGGGGGGCCAGGTCCAGAGTTCTTC. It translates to CASKWTSGGPGPEFF.

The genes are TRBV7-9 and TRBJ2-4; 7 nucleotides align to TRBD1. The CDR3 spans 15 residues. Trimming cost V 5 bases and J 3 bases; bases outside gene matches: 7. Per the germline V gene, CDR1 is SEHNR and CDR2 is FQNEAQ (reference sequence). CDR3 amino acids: CASSLTGSGKNIQYF. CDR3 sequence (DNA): TGTGCCAGCAGCCTGACAGGGTCGGGCAAAAACATTCAGTACTTC.

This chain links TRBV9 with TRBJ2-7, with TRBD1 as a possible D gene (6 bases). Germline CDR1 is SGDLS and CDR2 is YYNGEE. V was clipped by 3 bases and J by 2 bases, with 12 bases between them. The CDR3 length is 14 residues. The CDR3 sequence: CASSADSYTYEQYF. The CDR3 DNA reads TGTGCCAGCAGCGCGGACAGCTATACCTACGAGCAGTACTTC.

The CDR3 DNA reads TGCGCCAGCAGCTGGACTAGCGGAGGATACGAGCAGTACTTC. It codes for CASSWTSGGYEQYF. The V call is TRBV5-1, the J call TRBJ2-7, with 10 positions matching TRBD2. The length of the CDR3 is 14 residues. After removal of 3 bases from V and 4 bases from J, the junction contained 4 bases not matched to a gene. Germline assignment: CDR1 SGHRS and CDR2 YFSETQ.

CDR3 sequence reads: CASSPGQERRPQHF. CDR3 nucleotides: TGTGCCAGCAGTCCCGGACAGGAAAGACGGCCCCAGCATTTT. The J gene is TRBJ1-5, the V gene TRBV27; 7 bases match TRBD1. Unmatched junction bases numbered 10, after V lost 5 bases and J lost 9 bases. CDR3 length: 14 amino acids. Per germline, CDR1 MNHEY and CDR2 SMNVEV (reference sequence).

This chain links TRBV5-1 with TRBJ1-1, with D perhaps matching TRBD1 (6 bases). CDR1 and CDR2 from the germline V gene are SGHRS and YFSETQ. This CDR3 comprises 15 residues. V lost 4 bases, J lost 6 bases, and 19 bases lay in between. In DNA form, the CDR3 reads TGCGCCAGCAGCCAAAGGACGGGCAGGGGCGCTGAAGCTTTCTTT. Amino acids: CASSQRTGRGAEAFF.

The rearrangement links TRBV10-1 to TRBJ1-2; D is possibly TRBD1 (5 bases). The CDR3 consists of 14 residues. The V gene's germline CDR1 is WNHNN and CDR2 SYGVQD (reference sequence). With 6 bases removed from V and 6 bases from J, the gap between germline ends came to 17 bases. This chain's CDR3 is CASRALWTNNGYTF. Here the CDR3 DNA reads TGCGCCAGCAGAGCTTTATGGACAAATAATGGCTACACCTTC.

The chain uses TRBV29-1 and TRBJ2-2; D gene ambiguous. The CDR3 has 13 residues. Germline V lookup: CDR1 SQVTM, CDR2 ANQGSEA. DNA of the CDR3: TGCGCCACAGATCGAATAAACACCGGGGAGCTGTTTTTT. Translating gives CATDRINTGELFF.

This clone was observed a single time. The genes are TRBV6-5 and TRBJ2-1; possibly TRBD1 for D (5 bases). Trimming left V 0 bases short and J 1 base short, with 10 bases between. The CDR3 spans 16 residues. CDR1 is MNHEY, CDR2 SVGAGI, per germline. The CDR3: CASSYSWTRSYNEQFF. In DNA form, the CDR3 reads TGTGCCAGCAGTTACTCGTGGACACGATCCTACAATGAGCAGTTCTTC.

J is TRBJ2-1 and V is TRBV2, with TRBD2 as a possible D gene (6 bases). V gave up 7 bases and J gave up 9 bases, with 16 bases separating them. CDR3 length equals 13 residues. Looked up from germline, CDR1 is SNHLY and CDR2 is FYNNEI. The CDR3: CASKGRREGEQFF. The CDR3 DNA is TGTGCCAGCAAAGGGAGGCGGGAAGGTGAGCAGTTCTTC.

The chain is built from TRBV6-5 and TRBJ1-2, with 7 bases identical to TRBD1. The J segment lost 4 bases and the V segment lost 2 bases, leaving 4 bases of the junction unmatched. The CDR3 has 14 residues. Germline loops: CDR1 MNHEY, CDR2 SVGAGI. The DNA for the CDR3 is TGTGCCAGCAGTTACCTGGGACAGATCTATGGCTACACCTTC. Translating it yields CASSYLGQIYGYTF.

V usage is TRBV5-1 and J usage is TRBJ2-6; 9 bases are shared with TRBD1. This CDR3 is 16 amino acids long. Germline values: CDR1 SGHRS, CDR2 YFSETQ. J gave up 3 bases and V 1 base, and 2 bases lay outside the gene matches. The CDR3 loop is CASSLRQGVGANVLTF. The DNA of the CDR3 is TGCGCCAGCAGCTTGCGACAGGGGGTTGGGGCCAACGTCCTGACTTTC.

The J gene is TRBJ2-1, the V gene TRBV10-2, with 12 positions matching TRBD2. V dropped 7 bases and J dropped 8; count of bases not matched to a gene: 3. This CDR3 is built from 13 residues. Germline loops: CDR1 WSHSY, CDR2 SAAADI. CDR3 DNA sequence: TGCGCCAGCAAGCTAGCGGGGGGGTATGAGCAGTTCTTC. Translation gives CASKLAGGYEQFF.

CDR3 nucleotides: TGTGCCAGCAGCCTCACCGTGGGGCGGAAAGAGACCCAGTACTTC. As protein: CASSLTVGRKETQYF. This chain connects TRBV7-2 to TRBJ2-5; the D gene is possibly TRBD1 (5 bases). Trimming took 5 bases from V and 3 from J, leaving 16 bases between them. CDR1 SGHTA and CDR2 FQGNSA come from the germline V gene. The CDR3 runs 15 residues.

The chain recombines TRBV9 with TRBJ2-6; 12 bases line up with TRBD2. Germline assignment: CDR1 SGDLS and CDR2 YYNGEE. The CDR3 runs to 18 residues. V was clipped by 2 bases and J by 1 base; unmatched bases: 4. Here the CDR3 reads CASSVGLAGSSGANVLTF. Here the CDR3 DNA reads TGTGCCAGCAGCGTTGGACTAGCGGGGTCTTCTGGGGCCAACGTCCTGACTTTC.

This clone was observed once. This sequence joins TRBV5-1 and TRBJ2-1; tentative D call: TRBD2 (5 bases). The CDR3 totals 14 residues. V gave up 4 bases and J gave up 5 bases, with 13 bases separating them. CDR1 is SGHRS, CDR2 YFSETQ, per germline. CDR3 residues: CASSPQPADNEQFF. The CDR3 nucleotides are TGCGCCAGCAGCCCGCAGCCAGCGGACAATGAGCAGTTCTTC.

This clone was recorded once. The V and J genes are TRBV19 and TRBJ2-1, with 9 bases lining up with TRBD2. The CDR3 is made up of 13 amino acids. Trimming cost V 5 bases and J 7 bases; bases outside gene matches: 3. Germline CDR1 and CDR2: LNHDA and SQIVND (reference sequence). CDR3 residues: CASSFLAGNEQFF. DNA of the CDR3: TGTGCCAGTAGTTTTCTAGCGGGAAATGAGCAGTTCTTC.

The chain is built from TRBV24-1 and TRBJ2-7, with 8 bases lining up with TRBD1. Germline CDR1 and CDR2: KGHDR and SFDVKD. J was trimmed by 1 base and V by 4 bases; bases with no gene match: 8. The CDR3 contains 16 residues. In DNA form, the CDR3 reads TGTGCCACCAGTGACCCCGGACAGGGCCGATCCTACGAGCAGTACTTC. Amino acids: CATSDPGQGRSYEQYF.

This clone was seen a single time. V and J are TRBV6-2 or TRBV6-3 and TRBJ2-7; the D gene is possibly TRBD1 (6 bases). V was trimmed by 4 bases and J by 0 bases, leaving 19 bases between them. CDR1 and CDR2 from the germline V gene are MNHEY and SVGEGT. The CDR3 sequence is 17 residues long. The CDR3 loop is CASSSPGQSLSSYEQYF. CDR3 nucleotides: TGTGCCAGCAGTTCCCCCGGACAGTCACTAAGCTCCTACGAGCAGTACTTC.

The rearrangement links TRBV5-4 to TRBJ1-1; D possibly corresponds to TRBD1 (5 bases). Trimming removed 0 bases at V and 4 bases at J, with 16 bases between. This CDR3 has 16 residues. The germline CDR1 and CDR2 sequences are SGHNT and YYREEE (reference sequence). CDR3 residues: CASSLGQGSFGTEAFF. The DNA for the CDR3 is TGTGCCAGCAGCTTGGGGCAGGGATCATTCGGCACTGAAGCTTTCTTT.